This TCR beta chain was retrieved from a study of T cells in Graves' hyperthyroidism and ophthalmopathy. There are a few counts of this clonotype. Amplification of TCR beta CDR3 regions used RNA as the template. First-round RT-PCR of the TCR CDR3 relied on the HTBI primer set. TCRdb reprocessed the multiplex PCR reads with MiXCR, giving one entry per CDR3 protein. The table lists a few hundred thousand distinct CDR3 sequences, roughly 23% of them singletons. Germline V lookup: CDR1 DFQATT, CDR2 SNEGSKA (reference sequence). The CDR3 is made up of 15 amino acids. Trimming took 2 bases from V and 6 from J; bases not matched to a gene: 12. Absent ophthalmopathy progression within 18 months defined stable Graves' hyperthyroidism. Pregnant or lactating patients were excluded, as were those with uncontrolled infection or other autoimmune disease. Diagnostic assessment was based on clinical symptoms, serum thyroxine and TRAb, thyroid ultrasound and orbital computed tomography. PBMCs were collected from an approximately 9.3 ml volume of fresh peripheral blood.

Sequenced input: blood. The sequence was collected from a woman aged 45-60 years with Graves' hyperthyroidism. The V call is TRBV20-1, the J call TRBJ2-7, with 8 bases identical to TRBD1. The CDR3 nucleotides read TGCAGTGCTAGAAAGGCAGGGGGCTCTTTAAGCGAGCAGTACTTC. Residues: CSARKAGGSLSEQYF.